This T cell receptor beta chain was retrieved from a study of blood T cell repertoires in COVID-19. The wider study: Sources were T cells, B-cell-depleted T cells, or PBMCs; the material itself was cDNA or gDNA.

Source study methods: Cell counts per sample came from amplifying reference gene primers. Sequencing used immunoSEQ multiplex PCR; TCRdb keeps in-frame clones, though not all of them. The V and J calls and clone size are taken from that table; D and trimming were inferred from the DNA. The sample carries 100,000 to 120,000 clones, about 75% recorded once. Germline trimming cut 0 bases from V and 1 base from J; bases unmatched to any gene: 8. Germline values: CDR1 KGHSH, CDR2 LQKENI. The CDR3 extends over 19 amino acids. This chain links TRBV18 with TRBJ2-1; TRBD2 matches 11 bases. Sequenced sample: peripheral blood. This clonotype originated in a woman older than 75 with active or convalescent COVID-19. CDR3 sequence reads: CASSPPNRASGGSYNEQFF. In nucleotides, the CDR3 is TGTGCCAGCTCACCACCAAATCGAGCTAGCGGGGGGTCCTACAATGAGCAGTTCTTC.